One T cell receptor (beta chain) is described in this entry. The data derive from a study of T cell responses to AZD1222 COVID-19 vaccine. Produced via immunoSEQ multiplex PCR; TCRdb's table is partial and in-frame only. The data show some 120,000 clones, just over 90% seen once. V was pared by 4 bases and J by 4 bases, with 10 bases of the junction left unmatched. Germline V lookup: CDR1 KGHSY, CDR2 FQNENV. This CDR3 spans 16 amino acids. The source is an adult in good health. The chain combines TRBV16 with TRBJ1-2; TRBD1 agrees at 9 bases. The sequencing used peripheral blood, collected on day 0 of AZD1222 vaccination. The CDR3 bases are TGTGCCAGCAGCCTAGCTGGACAGGGGCGTAGCTATGGCTACACCTTC. This codes for CASSLAGQGRSYGYTF.